The sequence of this T cell receptor (beta chain) was determined in a study of follicular helper T cells after annual influenza vaccination. Libraries were prepared by immunoSEQ multiplex PCR; TCRdb keeps only in-frame clonotypes and omits some of them. Of around 10,000 clones listed, roughly 77% were seen once; the top ten hold approximately 0.96%. Time point indicated: 2014-2015 season, pre-vaccination. Germline V lookup: CDR1 MNHNY, CDR2 SVGAGI (reference sequence). The CDR3 contains 14 residues. V was cut by 0 bases and J by 1 base, with 6 bases left in between. The clonotype comes from an adult who received the influenza vaccine. The sample consisted of CXCR5- memory CD4+ T cells sorted from blood, taken on the day of influenza vaccination. The chain joins TRBV6-6 to TRBJ2-5, with D possibly called TRBD1 or TRBD2 (5 bases each). DNA for the CDR3: TGTGCCAGCAGTTACTCGGGGACCCAAGAGACCCAGTACTTC. Its translation: CASSYSGTQETQYF.